This T cell receptor (beta chain) was identified during a study of cytomegalovirus exposure and HLA in healthy donors. This clone appeared a single time. Its target is not known. Study outcomes and limitations: A later analysis found common viral pathogens apparently linked to several of the most significant clusters. Researchers reported that a few CMV-associated chains were confirmed in vitro as CMV antigen-specific. Exclusion applied to some V segments, including TRBV6-2 and TRBV6-3, as they were indistinguishable.

The PCR used 60 Vbeta and 13 Jbeta primers. TCRdb's copy holds only in-frame clones and misses some; the assay was immunoSEQ multiplex PCR. The table shows around 190,000 clones, with around 79% occurring only once. Despite likely unrecorded immune exposures, the donors were nominally healthy at the time of sampling. This CDR3 comprises 15 residues. Germline trimming cut 4 bases from V and 2 bases from J; bases unmatched to any gene: 6. The germline V gene encodes CDR1 SGHRS and CDR2 YFSETQ. The sequence derives from a woman aged 45-65 years in good health and CMV-seronegative. The V and J genes are TRBV5-1 and TRBJ2-1; TRBD2 matches 7 bases. Sequencing was carried out using PBMCs. Here the CDR3 reads CASSPSGITYNEQFF. CDR3 coding DNA: TGCGCCAGCAGCCCCAGCGGGATTACCTACAATGAGCAGTTCTTC.